The T cell receptor (beta chain) under discussion was sequenced for a study of OX40 agonist ivuxolimab in advanced cancers. Background on the study: Anti-PD-1, anti-PD-L1 or anti-CTLA-4 therapy given earlier was allowed, and 40% had some. In three patients, partial responses were observed, one with hepatocellular carcinoma and two with cutaneous melanoma. Study results and caveats: There were, on average, more expanded clones in CD8+ T cells than in CD4+. The authors also found low normalized T-cell clonal expansion in some nonresponders.

Points on this clone: Its antigen is still unknown.

TCRdb keeps only in-frame clones here, not all; method: immunoSEQ multiplex PCR. The table lists some 66,000 clones, 83% of them singletons, with approximately 2.5% in the top ten. The germline V gene encodes CDR1 SGHDN and CDR2 FVKESK. The CDR3 length is 16 residues. Trimming removed 0 bases from V and 5 bases from J, with 14 bases in between. V and J are TRBV14 and TRBJ2-1, with no clear D. The source is an adult with an advanced solid tumor such as melanoma, head and neck, liver or kidney cancer. The source material was CD4+ or CD8+ T cells sorted from blood, sampled in a trial of the OX40 agonist ivuxolimab. In nucleotides, the CDR3 is TGTGCCAGCAGCCAAGATAACTGGCGATCGGACAATGAGCAGTTCTTC. As protein: CASSQDNWRSDNEQFF.